This T cell receptor (beta chain) was captured in a study of lymphopenia after photon versus proton radiotherapy. Study conclusions and caveats: Oligoclonal CD8+ Temra expansion after nadir drove photon patients' diversity drop.

CDR1 and CDR2 (germline): SEHNR, FQNEAQ (reference sequence). Losses at the gene ends were 1 base for V and 5 bases for J; bases not matched to a gene: 8. The CDR3 covers 16 residues. As concerns this clone: Its antigen remains unknown.

Assay: immunoSEQ multiplex PCR; the TCRdb copy retains only in-frame clones and omits some. This sample has roughly 150,000 clones, with 80% to 90% found just once. V is TRBV7-9 and J is TRBJ2-7; 10 positions match TRBD2. This receptor was identified in a man aged 45-65 years with gastric cancer. Source: peripheral blood, taken from a patient treated with photon-based radiotherapy. The CDR3 bases are TGTGCCAGCAGCTTAGGCTTTACTAGCGGGACCGACGAGCAGTACTTC. Amino acids: CASSLGFTSGTDEQYF.